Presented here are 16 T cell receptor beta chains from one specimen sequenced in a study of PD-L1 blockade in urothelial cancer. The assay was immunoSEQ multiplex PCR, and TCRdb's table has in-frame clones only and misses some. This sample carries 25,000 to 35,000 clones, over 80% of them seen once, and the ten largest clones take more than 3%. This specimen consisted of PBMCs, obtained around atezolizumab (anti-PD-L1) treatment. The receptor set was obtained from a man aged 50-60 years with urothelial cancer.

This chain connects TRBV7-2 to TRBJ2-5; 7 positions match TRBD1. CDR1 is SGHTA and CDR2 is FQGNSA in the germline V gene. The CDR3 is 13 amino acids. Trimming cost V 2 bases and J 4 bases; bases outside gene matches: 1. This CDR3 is CASSLNRGETQYF. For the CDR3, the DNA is TGTGCCAGCAGCTTAAACAGGGGAGAGACCCAGTACTTC.

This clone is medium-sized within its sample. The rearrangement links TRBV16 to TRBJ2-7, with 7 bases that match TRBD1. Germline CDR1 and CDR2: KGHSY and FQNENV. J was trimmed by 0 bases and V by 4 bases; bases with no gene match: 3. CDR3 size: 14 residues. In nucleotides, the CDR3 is TGTGCCAGCAGCCTACAGGGGACCTCCTACGAGCAGTACTTC. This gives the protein CASSLQGTSYEQYF.

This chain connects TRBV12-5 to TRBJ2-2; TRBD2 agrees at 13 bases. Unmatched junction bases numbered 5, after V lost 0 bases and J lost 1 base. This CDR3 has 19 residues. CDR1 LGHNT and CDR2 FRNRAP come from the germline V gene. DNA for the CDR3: TGTGCTAGTGGTTTGGTACTAGCGGGAGGGCATAGGAACACCGGGGAGCTGTTTTTT. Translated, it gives CASGLVLAGGHRNTGELFF.

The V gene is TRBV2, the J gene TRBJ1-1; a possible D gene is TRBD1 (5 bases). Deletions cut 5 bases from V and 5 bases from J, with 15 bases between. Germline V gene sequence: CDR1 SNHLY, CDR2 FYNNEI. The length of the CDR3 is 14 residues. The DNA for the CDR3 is TGTGCCAGCAGTTCGAAGGGGTTACGGACTGAAGCTTTCTTT. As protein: CASSSKGLRTEAFF.

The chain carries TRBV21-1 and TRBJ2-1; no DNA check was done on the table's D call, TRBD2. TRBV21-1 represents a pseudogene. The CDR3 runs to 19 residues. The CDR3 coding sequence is TGTGCCAGCCCTACTTTTCGGACTAGCGGGAATAGATCCTACAATGAGCAGTTCTTC. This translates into CASPTFRTSGNRSYNEQFF.

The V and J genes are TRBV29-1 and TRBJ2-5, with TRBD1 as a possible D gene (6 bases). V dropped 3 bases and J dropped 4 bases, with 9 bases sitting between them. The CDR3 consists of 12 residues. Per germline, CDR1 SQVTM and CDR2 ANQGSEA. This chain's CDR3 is CSVDLGGETQYF. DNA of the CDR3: TGCAGCGTTGACCTAGGGGGAGAGACCCAGTACTTC. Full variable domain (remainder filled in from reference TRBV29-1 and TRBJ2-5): SAVISQKPSRDICQRGTSLTIQCQVDSQVTMMFWYRQQPGQSLTLIATANQGSEATYESGFVIDKFPISRPNLTFSTLTVSNMSPEDSSIYLCSVDLGGETQYFGPGTRLLVL.

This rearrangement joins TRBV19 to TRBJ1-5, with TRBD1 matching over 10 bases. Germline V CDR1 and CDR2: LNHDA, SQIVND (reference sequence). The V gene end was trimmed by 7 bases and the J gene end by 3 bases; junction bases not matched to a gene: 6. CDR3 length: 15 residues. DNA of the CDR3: TGTGCCAGTACCCCGGACAGGGGGAACAATCAGCCCCAGCATTTT. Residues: CASTPDRGNNQPQHF.

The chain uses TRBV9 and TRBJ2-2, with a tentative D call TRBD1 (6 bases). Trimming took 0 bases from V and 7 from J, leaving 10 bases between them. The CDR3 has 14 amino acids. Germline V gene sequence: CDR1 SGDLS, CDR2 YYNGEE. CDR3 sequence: CASSVVSGDGELFF. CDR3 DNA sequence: TGTGCCAGCAGCGTAGTCTCAGGGGACGGGGAGCTGTTTTTT.

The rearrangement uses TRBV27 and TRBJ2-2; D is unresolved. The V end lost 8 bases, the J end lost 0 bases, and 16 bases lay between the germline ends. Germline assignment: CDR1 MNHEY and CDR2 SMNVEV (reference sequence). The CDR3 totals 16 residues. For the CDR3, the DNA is TGTGCCAGCCGCCGGTCCAATCCCGCGAACACCGGGGAGCTGTTTTTT. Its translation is CASRRSNPANTGELFF.

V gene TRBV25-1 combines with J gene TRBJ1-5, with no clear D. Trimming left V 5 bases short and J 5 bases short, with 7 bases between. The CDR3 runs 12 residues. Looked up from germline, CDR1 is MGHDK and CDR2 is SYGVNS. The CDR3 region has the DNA TGTGCCAGCAGTCAATTCGATCAGCCCCAGCATTTT. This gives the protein CASSQFDQPQHF.

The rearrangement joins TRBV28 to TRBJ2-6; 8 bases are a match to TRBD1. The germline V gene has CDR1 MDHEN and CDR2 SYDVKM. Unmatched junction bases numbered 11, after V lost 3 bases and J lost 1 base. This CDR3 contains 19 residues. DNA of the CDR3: TGTGCCAGCAGTTTCCCCCGGACAGGGCGGGTGTCTGGGGCCAACGTCCTGACTTTC. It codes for CASSFPRTGRVSGANVLTF.

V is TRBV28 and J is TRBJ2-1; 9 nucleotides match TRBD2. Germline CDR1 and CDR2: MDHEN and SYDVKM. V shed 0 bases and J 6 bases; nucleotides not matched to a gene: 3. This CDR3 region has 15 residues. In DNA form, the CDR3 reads TGTGCCAGCAGTTTATGGGCTAGCGGGATCAATGAGCAGTTCTTC. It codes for CASSLWASGINEQFF.

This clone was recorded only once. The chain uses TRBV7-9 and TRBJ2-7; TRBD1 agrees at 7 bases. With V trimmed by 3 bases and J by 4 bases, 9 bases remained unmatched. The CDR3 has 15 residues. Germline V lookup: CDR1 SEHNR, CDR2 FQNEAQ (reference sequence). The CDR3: CASSFSGGTGYEQYF. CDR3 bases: TGTGCCAGCAGCTTTTCAGGGGGAACGGGTTACGAGCAGTACTTC.

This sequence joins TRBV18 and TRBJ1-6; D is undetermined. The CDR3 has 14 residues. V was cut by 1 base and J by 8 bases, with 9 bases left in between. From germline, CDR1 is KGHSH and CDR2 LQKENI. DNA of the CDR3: TGTGCCAGCTCACCACTAAGACGGGATTCACCCCTCCACTTT. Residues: CASSPLRRDSPLHF.

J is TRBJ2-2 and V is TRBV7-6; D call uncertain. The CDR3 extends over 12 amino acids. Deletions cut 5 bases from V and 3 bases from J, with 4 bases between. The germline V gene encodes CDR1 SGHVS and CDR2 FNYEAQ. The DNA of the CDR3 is TGTGCCAGCAGCATATACACCGGGGAGCTGTTTTTT. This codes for CASSIYTGELFF. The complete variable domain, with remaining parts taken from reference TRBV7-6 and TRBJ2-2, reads GAGVSQSPRYKVTKRGQDVALRCDPISGHVSLYWYRQALGQGPEFLTYFNYEAQQDKSGLPNDRFSAERPEGSISTLTIQRTEQRDSAMYRCASSIYTGELFFGEGSRLTVL.

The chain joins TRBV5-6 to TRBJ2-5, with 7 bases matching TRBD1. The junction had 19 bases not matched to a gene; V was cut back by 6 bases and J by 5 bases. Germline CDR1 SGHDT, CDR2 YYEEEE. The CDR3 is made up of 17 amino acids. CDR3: CASNNWGVQGVGETQYF. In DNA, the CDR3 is TGTGCCAGCAACAATTGGGGAGTCCAGGGGGTGGGTGAGACCCAGTACTTC.